The 27 T cell receptor beta chains reported below all come from one sample, sequenced in a study of PD-1 blockade in classical Hodgkin lymphoma. Produced via immunoSEQ multiplex PCR; TCRdb's table is partial and in-frame only. Counted here are 45,000 or so clones, roughly 93% occurring once; the ten biggest clones make up around 5%. Time point reported: newly diagnosed, previously untreated cHL patient sample. The sequenced material came from peripheral blood mononuclear cells (PBMCs). The receptors were sampled from a human donor with classical Hodgkin lymphoma.

This clone was found once. The sample holds other DNA sequences that translate to the same CDR3. This chain uses TRBV7-6 with TRBJ2-1; no firm D call. This CDR3 is 11 amino acids long. Between the trimmed V and J ends, which lost 5 bases and 8 bases, there was a span of 7 bases. The germline V gene encodes CDR1 SGHVS and CDR2 FNYEAQ. CDR3 nucleotides: TGTGCCAGCAGCCCCGGATATGAGCAGTTCTTC. This sequence encodes CASSPGYEQFF.

This clone was observed a few times. The rearrangement joins TRBV27 to TRBJ2-6; D ambiguous. Germline V gene lookup returns CDR1 MNHEY and CDR2 SMNVEV (reference sequence). V dropped 6 bases and J dropped 2 bases, with 11 bases sitting between them. There are 15 residues in the CDR3. The CDR3 loop is CASRGRLAGANVLTF. The CDR3 coding sequence is TGTGCCAGCAGGGGCAGGCTGGCTGGGGCCAACGTCCTGACTTTC.

The V gene is TRBV6-6, the J gene TRBJ1-3; D is unclear. Germline values: CDR1 MNHNY, CDR2 SVGAGI (reference sequence). This CDR3 has 15 residues. V was shortened by 0 bases and J by 2 bases, with 8 bases between the two germline ends. CDR3 DNA: TGTGCCAGCAGTTACTCCCAGGCCACTGGAAACACCATATATTTT. It is translated as CASSYSQATGNTIYF.

The chain links TRBV5-1 to TRBJ2-1; 7 bases map to TRBD2. This CDR3 region has 15 residues. V lost 4 bases to trimming and J lost 4 bases; unmatched junction nucleotides: 8. Germline CDR1 reads SGHRS; CDR2 reads YFSETQ. DNA for the CDR3: TGCGCCAGCAGCCTGGGGCGGGAGTGGTACAATGAGCAGTTCTTC. This encodes CASSLGREWYNEQFF.

The V call is TRBV4-1, the J call TRBJ2-2; 13 bases are a match to TRBD2. The V gene's germline CDR1 is MGHRA and CDR2 YSYEKL. The ends lost 5 bases at V and 2 bases at J; junction bases unmatched: 8. The length of the CDR3 is 18 residues. In DNA, the CDR3 is TGCGCCAGCAGCTTCCGGACTAGCGGGAGAGATAACACCGGGGAGCTGTTTTTT. Its protein product is CASSFRTSGRDNTGELFF.

The chain joins TRBV19 to TRBJ1-1; TRBD1 is a possible D gene (6 bases). This CDR3 region has 13 residues. CDR1 is LNHDA, CDR2 SQIVND, per germline (reference sequence). V was pared by 2 bases and J by 4 bases, with 8 bases between. The CDR3, as DNA: TGTGCCAGTAGTATAACAGGGACCACTGAAGCTTTCTTT. Residues: CASSITGTTEAFF.

This clone has only one observation. This chain joins TRBV15 and TRBJ1-1; D unclear. In germline, CDR1 is LNHNV, CDR2 YYDKDF (reference sequence). CDR3 length: 14 residues. V lost 1 base, J lost 0 bases, and 6 bases lay in between. Here the CDR3 DNA reads TGTGCCACCAGCAGAGTACAAATGAACACTGAAGCTTTCTTT. Translated, it gives CATSRVQMNTEAFF.

The V call is TRBV7-6, the J call TRBJ2-7, with D perhaps TRBD1 or TRBD2 (5 bases each). V lost 5 bases, J lost 4 bases, and 18 bases lay in between. Looked up from germline, CDR1 is SGHVS and CDR2 is FNYEAQ. The CDR3 is 15 amino acids. This CDR3 is CASSPSRGDFYEQYF. In DNA form, the CDR3 reads TGTGCCAGCAGCCCCTCAAGAGGGGATTTTTACGAGCAGTACTTC.

The CDR3 spells CASRRGANTEAFF. The CDR3 region has the DNA TGTGCCAGCAGGCGCGGGGCGAACACTGAAGCTTTCTTT. The chain uses TRBV28 and TRBJ1-1; a possible D gene is TRBD1 (5 bases). Trimming cost V 6 bases and J 1 base, with 9 bases left between them. Germline CDR1 and CDR2: MDHEN and SYDVKM. The CDR3 length is 13 residues.

The V call is TRBV28, the J call TRBJ1-2; D call uncertain. In germline, CDR1 is MDHEN, CDR2 SYDVKM. V lost 2 bases to trimming and J lost 1 base, with 5 bases between them. This CDR3 is 13 amino acids long. The CDR3 is CASSLGFNYGYTF. CDR3 in DNA: TGTGCCAGCAGTTTAGGGTTTAACTATGGCTACACCTTC.

The rearrangement links TRBV11-2 to TRBJ2-5; no clear D. Per germline, CDR1 SGHAT and CDR2 FQNNGV. V was cut by 5 bases and J by 1 base, with 5 bases left in between. The CDR3 covers 12 residues. As DNA, the CDR3 is TGTGCCAGCAGCCATACCCAAGAGACCCAGTACTTC. Its protein is CASSHTQETQYF.

In its sample, this clone was seen once. The chain links TRBV5-1 to TRBJ1-1; no firm D call. The germline V and J ends were trimmed by 0 bases and 1 base, with 7 bases remaining between them. The CDR3 sequence is 14 residues long. Per germline, CDR1 SGHRS and CDR2 YFSETQ. CDR3 DNA: TGCGCCAGCAGCTTGGGTTTCCAGAACACTGAAGCTTTCTTT. Its translation: CASSLGFQNTEAFF.

The chain combines TRBV7-9 with TRBJ1-4; possibly TRBD1 for D (5 bases). Trimming removed 3 bases at V and 0 bases at J, with 8 bases between. The CDR3 covers 15 residues. The germline V gene encodes CDR1 SEHNR and CDR2 FQNEAQ (reference sequence). The chain's CDR3 is CASSLGPSTNEKLFF. CDR3 sequence (DNA): TGTGCCAGCAGCTTGGGGCCATCAACTAATGAAAAACTGTTTTTT.

This chain joins TRBV27 and TRBJ2-1; 9 nucleotides line up with TRBD2. The length of the CDR3 is 15 residues. Per the germline V gene, CDR1 is MNHEY and CDR2 is SMNVEV (reference sequence). V was pared by 7 bases and J by 1 base, with 5 bases of the junction left unmatched. The CDR3 loop reads CASTPSGTSYNEQFF. The CDR3 nucleotides are TGTGCCAGCACCCCTAGCGGGACTTCCTACAATGAGCAGTTCTTC.

The genes are TRBV6-1 and TRBJ1-1; no reliable D call. The CDR3 covers 12 residues. Germline assignment: CDR1 MNHNS and CDR2 SASEGT. Trimming stripped 3 bases from V and 8 bases from J, with 10 bases between. CDR3 bases: TGTGCCAGCAGTGAGGACTTTGTGGAAGCTTTCTTT. Translation: CASSEDFVEAFF.

The chain carries TRBV2 and TRBJ2-2; D possibly corresponds to TRBD1 (5 bases). Germline CDR1 is SNHLY and CDR2 is FYNNEI. The germline V and J ends were trimmed by 6 bases and 5 bases, with 16 bases remaining between them. This CDR3 has 15 amino acids. In nucleotides, the CDR3 is TGTGCCAGCAGAGGGCAAGGGGCAAGAACCGGGGAGCTGTTTTTT. Translation gives CASRGQGARTGELFF.

This clone was recorded only once. V gene TRBV5-1 combines with J gene TRBJ1-2, with a tentative D call TRBD1 (5 bases). Germline V CDR1 and CDR2: SGHRS, YFSETQ. The germline V and J ends were trimmed by 0 bases and 4 bases, with 13 bases remaining between them. CDR3 length: 15 residues. Here the CDR3 reads CASSLGDPNFYGYTF. In DNA, the CDR3 is TGCGCCAGCAGCTTGGGGGACCCAAATTTCTATGGCTACACCTTC.

The chain joins TRBV28 to TRBJ1-4, with 12 bases identical to TRBD1. CDR1 MDHEN and CDR2 SYDVKM come from the germline V gene. The CDR3 has 20 amino acids. V lost 2 bases, J lost 4 bases, and 14 bases stayed unmatched. The CDR3 loop reads CASSLGTGTGGAGDNEKLFF. The CDR3 nucleotides are TGTGCCAGCAGTTTAGGGACCGGGACAGGGGGCGCGGGCGATAATGAAAAACTGTTTTTT.

CDR3 region: CASSLESYEQYV. CDR3 nucleotide sequence: TGTGCCAGCAGCTTAGAGTCCTACGAGCAGTACGTC. The chain combines TRBV7-9 with TRBJ2-7; D ambiguous. CDR1 and CDR2 from the germline V gene are SEHNR and FQNEAQ (reference sequence). The CDR3 runs 12 residues. Trimming stripped 1 base from V and 1 base from J, with 2 bases between.

This chain connects TRBV27 to TRBJ1-3, with 9 bases aligning to TRBD1. This CDR3 is 15 amino acids long. Germline V gene lookup returns CDR1 MNHEY and CDR2 SMNVEV (reference sequence). Trimming removed 4 bases from V and 4 bases from J; junction bases left unmatched: 5. CDR3 region: CASSSQGARGNTIYF. CDR3 nucleotides: TGTGCCAGCAGTTCACAGGGGGCGCGGGGAAACACCATATATTTT.

This sequence joins TRBV6-1 and TRBJ2-5; 9 nucleotides align to TRBD1. V dropped 4 bases and J dropped 5; count of bases not matched to a gene: 5. Germline V lookup: CDR1 MNHNS, CDR2 SASEGT. The CDR3 extends over 14 amino acids. For the CDR3, the DNA is TGTGCCAGCAGTGGTTGGACAGGGGATGAGACCCAGTACTTC. This translates into CASSGWTGDETQYF.

V is TRBV27 and J is TRBJ2-3; 13 nucleotides agree with TRBD2. V trimming: 5 bases; J trimming: 5 bases; junction bases outside the gene matches: 10. In germline, CDR1 is MNHEY, CDR2 SMNVEV (reference sequence). CDR3 size: 17 residues. In DNA, the CDR3 is TGTGCCAGCAGTCCGGGACTAGCGGGGTCGAGGGGAGATACGCAGTATTTT. Translated: CASSPGLAGSRGDTQYF.

This clone was counted once. This rearrangement joins TRBV5-1 to TRBJ1-1; D unclear. The CDR3 is 15 amino acids. The germline V gene encodes CDR1 SGHRS and CDR2 YFSETQ. Trimming left V 0 bases short and J 3 bases short, with 12 bases between. The CDR3 is CASSLGPDQDTEAFF. Here the CDR3 DNA reads TGCGCCAGCAGCTTGGGCCCTGACCAGGACACTGAAGCTTTCTTT. Looking up the rest from reference TRBV5-1 and TRBJ1-1 gives the full variable domain: KAGVTQTPRYLIKTRGQQVTLSCSPISGHRSVSWYQQTPGQGLQFLFEYFSETQRNKGNFPGRFSGRQFSNSRSEMNVSTLELGDSALYLCASSLGPDQDTEAFFGQGTRLTVV.

This clone was counted a few times. This rearrangement joins TRBV14 to TRBJ1-2, with D possibly matching TRBD1 (5 bases). This CDR3 has 13 amino acids. Trimming pared 1 base from V and 6 bases from J, leaving 9 bases between. Per the germline V gene, CDR1 is SGHDN and CDR2 is FVKESK. The CDR3 nucleotides are TGTGCCAGCAGCCAAGCAGGGATCCATGGCTACACCTTC. Its protein product is CASSQAGIHGYTF.

The chain combines TRBV10-3 with TRBJ1-4, with D possibly matching TRBD1 (5 bases). The CDR3 has 13 residues. The V gene's germline CDR1 is ENHRY and CDR2 SYGVKD. The V gene lost 10 bases and the J gene lost 8 bases, with 17 bases spanning the gap. The CDR3 loop reads CATRVAGDEKLFF. The CDR3 bases are TGTGCCACCAGGGTGGCGGGTGACGAAAAACTGTTTTTT.

The rearrangement joins TRBV11-2 to TRBJ2-1; D is undetermined. The CDR3 covers 11 residues. Germline V gene sequence: CDR1 SGHAT, CDR2 FQNNGV. V lost 0 bases and J lost 9, with 3 bases in between. The CDR3 region has the DNA TGTGCCAGCAGCTTAGAGACTGAGCAGTTCTTC. Encoded protein: CASSLETEQFF.

This chain connects TRBV15 to TRBJ2-5; 14 nucleotides line up with TRBD2. Germline-derived CDR1 and CDR2 are LNHNV and YYDKDF (reference sequence). The length of the CDR3 is 17 residues. V shed 0 bases, J shed 4 bases, and the junction held 4 bases outside the gene matches. The CDR3 coding sequence is TGTGCCACCAGCAGAGATGGGACTAGCGGGAGAGGAGAGACCCAGTACTTC. Translated: CATSRDGTSGRGETQYF.